Only a few counts were recorded for the clone carrying this T cell receptor beta chain. Its antigen is not identified. This CDR3 is built from 15 residues. V was cut by 5 bases and J by 5 bases, with 18 bases left in between. Germline V gives CDR1 SGHTA, CDR2 FQGNSA. The sample belongs to a study of T cell repertoires in cytomegalovirus infection. TCRdb analysed the reads with MiXCR anew, one entry per CDR3 protein. The sample contains under 850,000 distinct CDR3 sequences, about 30% of which appear only once. The rearrangement uses TRBV7-2 and TRBJ1-1; tentatively, D is TRBD1 (5 bases). The source is a human donor in good health (CMV status not recorded). Some clones in this sample may be carry-over from other donors' samples. The sample was cultured PBMCs, taken from culture after CMV antigen stimulation. The CDR3 sequence is CASSPPRVERTEAFF. The CDR3, as DNA: TGTGCCAGCAGCCCACCCAGGGTGGAAAGAACTGAAGCTTTCTTT.